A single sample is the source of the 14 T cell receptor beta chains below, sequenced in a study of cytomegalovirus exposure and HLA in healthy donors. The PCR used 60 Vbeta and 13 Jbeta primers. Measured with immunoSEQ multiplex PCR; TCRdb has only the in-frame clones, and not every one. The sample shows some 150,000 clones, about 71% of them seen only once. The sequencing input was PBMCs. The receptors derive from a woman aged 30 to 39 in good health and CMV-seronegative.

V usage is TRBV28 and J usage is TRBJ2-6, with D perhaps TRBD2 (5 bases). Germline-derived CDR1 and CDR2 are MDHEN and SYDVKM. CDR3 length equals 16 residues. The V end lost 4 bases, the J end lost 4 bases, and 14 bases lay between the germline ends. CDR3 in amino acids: CASSSGPGEGANVLTF. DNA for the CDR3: TGTGCCAGCAGTTCCGGGCCCGGGGAGGGGGCCAACGTCCTGACTTTC.

CDR3 sequence reads: CASAETLFGEQYF. Here the CDR3 DNA reads TGTGCCAGCGCCGAAACCTTATTCGGGGAGCAGTACTTC. The chain joins TRBV11-2 to TRBJ2-7; D is unresolved. Deletions cut 8 bases from V and 7 bases from J, with 18 bases between. This CDR3 has 13 amino acids. Germline values: CDR1 SGHAT, CDR2 FQNNGV.

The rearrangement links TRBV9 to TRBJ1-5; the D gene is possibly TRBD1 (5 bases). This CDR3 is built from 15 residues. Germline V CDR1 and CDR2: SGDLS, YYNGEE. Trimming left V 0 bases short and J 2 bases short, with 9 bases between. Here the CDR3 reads CASSVGTTGNQPQHF. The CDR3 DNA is TGTGCCAGCAGCGTAGGGACAACAGGCAATCAGCCCCAGCATTTT.

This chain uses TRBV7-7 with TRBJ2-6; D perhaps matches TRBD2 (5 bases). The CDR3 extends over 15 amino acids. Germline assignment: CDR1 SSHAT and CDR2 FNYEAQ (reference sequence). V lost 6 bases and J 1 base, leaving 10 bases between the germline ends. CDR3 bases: TGTGCCAGCAGGAGGTGCGGGTCTGGGGCCAACGTCCTGACTTTC. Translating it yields CASRRCGSGANVLTF.

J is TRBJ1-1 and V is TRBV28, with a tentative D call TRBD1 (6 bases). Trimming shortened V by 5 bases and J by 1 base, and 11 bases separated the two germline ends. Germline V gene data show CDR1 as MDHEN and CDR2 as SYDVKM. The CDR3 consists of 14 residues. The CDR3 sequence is CASSPTGPNTEAFF. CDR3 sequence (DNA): TGTGCCAGCAGTCCTACAGGGCCGAACACTGAAGCTTTCTTT.

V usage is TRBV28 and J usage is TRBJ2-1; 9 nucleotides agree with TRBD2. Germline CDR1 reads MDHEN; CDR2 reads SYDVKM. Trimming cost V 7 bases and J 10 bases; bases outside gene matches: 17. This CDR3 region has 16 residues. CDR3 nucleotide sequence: TGTGCCAGCAACTCCGGGTTCTTAGCGGGGGTCAGGGAGCAGTTCTTC. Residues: CASNSGFLAGVREQFF.

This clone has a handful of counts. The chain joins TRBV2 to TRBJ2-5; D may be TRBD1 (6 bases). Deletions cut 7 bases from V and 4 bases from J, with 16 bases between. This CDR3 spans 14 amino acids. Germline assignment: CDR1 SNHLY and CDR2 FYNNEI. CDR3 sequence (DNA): TGTGCCAGCAAGTCCCCCACAGGGCTAGAGACCCAGTACTTC. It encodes CASKSPTGLETQYF.

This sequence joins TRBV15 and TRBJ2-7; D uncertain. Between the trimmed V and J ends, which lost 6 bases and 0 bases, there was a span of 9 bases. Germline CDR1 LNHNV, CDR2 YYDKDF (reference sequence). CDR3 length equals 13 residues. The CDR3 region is CATRAGASYEQYF. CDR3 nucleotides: TGTGCCACCAGGGCAGGCGCCTCCTACGAGCAGTACTTC.

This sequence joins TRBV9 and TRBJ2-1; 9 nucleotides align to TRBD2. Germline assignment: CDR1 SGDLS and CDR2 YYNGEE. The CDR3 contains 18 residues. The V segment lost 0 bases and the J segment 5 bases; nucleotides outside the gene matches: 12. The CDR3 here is CASSVEGVRRGGNNEQFF. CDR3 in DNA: TGTGCCAGCAGCGTAGAGGGTGTTCGGCGGGGGGGGAACAATGAGCAGTTCTTC.

CDR3 in DNA: TGTGCCAGCACCCGGACAGGGGCTAGCCAGCCCCAGCATTTT. Translated, it gives CASTRTGASQPQHF. The chain links TRBV6-1 to TRBJ1-5; 9 positions match TRBD1. The CDR3 consists of 14 residues. The trim removed 7 bases at V and 7 bases at J, leaving 8 bases unmatched. The germline gives CDR1 MNHNS, CDR2 SASEGT.

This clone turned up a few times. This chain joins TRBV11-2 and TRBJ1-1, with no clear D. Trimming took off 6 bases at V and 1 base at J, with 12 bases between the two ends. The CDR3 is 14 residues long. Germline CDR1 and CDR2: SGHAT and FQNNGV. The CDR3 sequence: CASSWAWPNTEAFF. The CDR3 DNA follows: TGTGCCAGCAGTTGGGCCTGGCCGAACACTGAAGCTTTCTTT.

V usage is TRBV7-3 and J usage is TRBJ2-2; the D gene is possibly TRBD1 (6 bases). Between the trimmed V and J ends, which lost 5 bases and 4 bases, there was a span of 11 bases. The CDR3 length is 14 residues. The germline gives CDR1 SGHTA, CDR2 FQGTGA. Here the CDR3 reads CASSQGTITGELFF. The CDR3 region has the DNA TGTGCCAGCAGCCAAGGGACAATCACCGGGGAGCTGTTTTTT.

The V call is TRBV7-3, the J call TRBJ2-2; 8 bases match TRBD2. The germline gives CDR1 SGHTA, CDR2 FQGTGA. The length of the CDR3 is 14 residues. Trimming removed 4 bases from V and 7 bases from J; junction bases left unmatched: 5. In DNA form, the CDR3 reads TGTGCCAGCAGCTCCCCCGCGGGGGGCGGGGAGCTGTTTTTT. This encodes CASSSPAGGGELFF. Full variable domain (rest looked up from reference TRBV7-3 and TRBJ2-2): GAGVSQTPSNKVTEKGKYVELRCDPISGHTALYWYRQSLGQGPEFLIYFQGTGAADDSGLPNDRFFAVRPEGSVSTLKIQRTERGDSAVYLCASSSPAGGGELFFGEGSRLTVL.

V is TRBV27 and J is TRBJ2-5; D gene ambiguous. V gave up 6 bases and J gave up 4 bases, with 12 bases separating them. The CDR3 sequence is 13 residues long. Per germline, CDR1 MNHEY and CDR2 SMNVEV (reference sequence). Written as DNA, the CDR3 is TGTGCCAGCAGAAGAGACAACCGAGAGACCCAGTACTTC. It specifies CASRRDNRETQYF.